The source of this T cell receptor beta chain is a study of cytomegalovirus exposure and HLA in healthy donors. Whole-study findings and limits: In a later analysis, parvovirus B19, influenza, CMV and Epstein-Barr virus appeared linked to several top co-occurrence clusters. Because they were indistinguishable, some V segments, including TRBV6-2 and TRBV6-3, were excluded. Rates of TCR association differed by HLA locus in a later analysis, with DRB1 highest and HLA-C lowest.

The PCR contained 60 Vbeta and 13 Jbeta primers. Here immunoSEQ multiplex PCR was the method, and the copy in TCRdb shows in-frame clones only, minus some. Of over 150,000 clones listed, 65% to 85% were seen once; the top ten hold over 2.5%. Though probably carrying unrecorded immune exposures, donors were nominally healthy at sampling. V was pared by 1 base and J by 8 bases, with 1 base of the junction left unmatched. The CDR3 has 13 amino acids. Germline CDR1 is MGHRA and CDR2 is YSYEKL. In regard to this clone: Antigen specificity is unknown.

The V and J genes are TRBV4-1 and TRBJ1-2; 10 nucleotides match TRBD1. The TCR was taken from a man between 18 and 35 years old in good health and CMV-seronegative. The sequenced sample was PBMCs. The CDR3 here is CASSQGTGGGYTF. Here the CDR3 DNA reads TGCGCCAGCAGCCAAGGGACAGGGGGAGGCTACACCTTC.